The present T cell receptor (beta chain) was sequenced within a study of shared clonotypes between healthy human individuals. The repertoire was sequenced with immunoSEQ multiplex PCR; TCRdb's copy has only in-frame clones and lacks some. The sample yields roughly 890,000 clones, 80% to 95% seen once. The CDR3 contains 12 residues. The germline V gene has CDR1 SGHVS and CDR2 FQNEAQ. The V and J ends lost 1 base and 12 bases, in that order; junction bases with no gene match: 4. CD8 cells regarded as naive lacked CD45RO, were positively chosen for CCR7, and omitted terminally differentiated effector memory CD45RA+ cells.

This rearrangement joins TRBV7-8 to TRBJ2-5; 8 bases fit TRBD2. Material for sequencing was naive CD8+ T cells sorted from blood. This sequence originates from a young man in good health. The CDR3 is CASSLVVGLEYF. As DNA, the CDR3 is TGTGCCAGCAGCTTAGTTGTGGGACTAGAGTACTTC.